Presented here are 32 T cell receptor beta chains from one specimen sequenced in a study of naive and memory T cell subsets. An oligonucleotide containing a UMI was ligated to the 3' end of TCR cDNA. Four PCR rounds used nested alpha and beta constant region primers plus the SP2 primer. One entry per CDR3 protein results from TCRdb running MiXCR on the 5' RACE reads. This repertoire shows tens of thousands of distinct CDR3 sequences, 8% to 9% found once; its top ten account for around 21%. Receptor source: a female donor in good health.

This clonotype appeared a few times. CDR3 nucleotide sequence: TGTGCCGCCTCTATAGAGGCAGGGTCCAACTACGAGCAGTACTTC. It yields the protein CAASIEAGSNYEQYF. The J gene is TRBJ2-7, the V gene TRBV6-1, with D perhaps TRBD1 (5 bases). In germline, CDR1 is MNHNS, CDR2 SASEGT. This CDR3 region has 15 residues. Trimming left V 11 bases short and J 3 bases short, with 23 bases between.

This clonotype was counted many times. V gene TRBV5-1 combines with J gene TRBJ2-2, with D tentatively TRBD2 (6 bases). This CDR3 is built from 14 residues. In germline, CDR1 is SGHRS, CDR2 YFSETQ. V was pared by 7 bases and J by 0 bases, with 10 bases between. CDR3 amino acids: CASRGYANTGELFF. The DNA for the CDR3 is TGCGCCAGCCGGGGGTATGCGAACACCGGGGAGCTGTTTTTT.

This clonotype came up a few times. The chain joins TRBV27 to TRBJ1-1; D not resolved. The CDR3 is 17 amino acids. CDR1 and CDR2 from the germline V gene are MNHEY and SMNVEV (reference sequence). V lost 2 bases to trimming and J lost 2 bases, with 18 bases between them. CDR3 DNA: TGTGCCAGCAGTTTAGGGCCCGGCGGGTTTGGAAACACTGAAGCTTTCTTT. This sequence encodes CASSLGPGGFGNTEAFF.

This clonotype was counted a few times. This sequence joins TRBV5-8 and TRBJ2-7, with D unclear. Trimming took off 1 base at V and 1 base at J, with 6 bases between the two ends. CDR1 SGHTS and CDR2 YDEGEE come from the germline V gene. The CDR3 has 13 amino acids. CDR3 nucleotide sequence: TGTGCCAGCAGCTTGCATCTTTCCTACGAGCAGTACTTC. Amino acid sequence: CASSLHLSYEQYF.

This clonotype came up many times. This chain uses TRBV5-4 with TRBJ1-2; tentatively, D is TRBD1 (5 bases). V was pared by 4 bases and J by 8 bases, with 18 bases between. The germline V gene encodes CDR1 SGHNT and CDR2 YYREEE (reference sequence). The CDR3 loop spans 14 amino acids. CDR3 bases: TGTGCCAGCAGCCTGGTCAGGGATTCGAAAGGCTACACCTTC. Protein: CASSLVRDSKGYTF.

The V and J genes are TRBV25-1 and TRBJ2-5; D is possibly TRBD2 (5 bases). Trimming pared 3 bases from V and 0 bases from J, leaving 8 bases between. This CDR3 contains 14 residues. Germline V gene lookup returns CDR1 MGHDK and CDR2 SYGVNS. The CDR3 coding sequence is TGTGCCAGCAGTGAGCGAGGGTACCAAGAGACCCAGTACTTC. Protein product: CASSERGYQETQYF.

This clonotype was picked up many times. The chain links TRBV29-1 to TRBJ2-3; D unclear. Germline V lookup: CDR1 SQVTM, CDR2 ANQGSEA. V lost 2 bases, J lost 1 base, and 10 bases lay in between. CDR3 length: 14 amino acids. CDR3 nucleotide sequence: TGCAGCGTTGAACGAGGCGTTGGCACAGATACGCAGTATTTT. Protein product: CSVERGVGTDTQYF.

This sequence joins TRBV29-1 and TRBJ2-7, with D tentatively TRBD1 (5 bases). V was shortened by 4 bases and J by 2 bases, with 15 bases between the two germline ends. The CDR3 runs to 14 residues. Germline lookup yields CDR1 SQVTM and CDR2 ANQGSEA. The CDR3 protein is CSVVITGHTYEQYF. DNA for the CDR3: TGCAGCGTTGTAATCACAGGACATACCTACGAGCAGTACTTC.

This clonotype was detected a few times. The chain carries TRBV18 and TRBJ2-1, with 7 bases lining up with TRBD2. The CDR3 consists of 17 residues. Germline trimming cut 3 bases from V and 6 bases from J; bases unmatched to any gene: 14. The germline V gene encodes CDR1 KGHSH and CDR2 LQKENI. The CDR3 DNA reads TGTGCCAGCTCACCGATGGGGCGGGAGCAACTATTCAATGAGCAGTTCTTC. This sequence encodes CASSPMGREQLFNEQFF.

The chain uses TRBV27 and TRBJ2-1, with D unresolved. V was shortened by 10 bases and J by 7 bases, with 11 bases between the two germline ends. The CDR3 covers 11 residues. Per the germline V gene, CDR1 is MNHEY and CDR2 is SMNVEV (reference sequence). The CDR3 here is CAIKTRNEQFF. The CDR3 DNA is TGTGCCATCAAAACCAGGAATGAGCAGTTCTTC.

This clonotype was detected ten times or more. This sequence joins TRBV7-2 and TRBJ1-5; 7 positions agree with TRBD1. Germline-derived CDR1 and CDR2 are SGHTA and FQGNSA. The CDR3 has 15 amino acids. Germline trimming cut 1 base from V and 6 bases from J; bases unmatched to any gene: 6. The CDR3 DNA is TGTGCCAGCAGCTTAGTTGGAGGGGGCGTTCAGCCCCAGCATTTT. It codes for CASSLVGGGVQPQHF.

The V gene is TRBV12-3 or TRBV12-4, the J gene TRBJ1-3; D gene ambiguous. The CDR3 extends over 14 amino acids. V lost 7 bases to trimming and J lost 3 bases, with 13 bases between them. The CDR3 bases are TGTGCCAGCAACGGTCTGGGGTTTGGAAACACCATATATTTT. It is translated as CASNGLGFGNTIYF.

This clonotype has a handful of counts. The chain employs TRBV10-3 and TRBJ2-5; 11 bases are a match to TRBD2. The CDR3 runs to 14 residues. V trimming: 6 bases; J trimming: 3 bases; junction bases outside the gene matches: 3. CDR1 is ENHRY, CDR2 SYGVKD, per germline. CDR3 nucleotides: TGTGCCATCAGCCAACTAGCGGGAGAAGAGACCCAGTACTTC. Its translation is CAISQLAGEETQYF.

This clonotype showed up just a few times. This chain links TRBV5-1 with TRBJ1-2; a possible D gene is TRBD1 (5 bases). The CDR3 totals 13 residues. The germline gives CDR1 SGHRS, CDR2 YFSETQ. V lost 0 bases and J 4 bases, leaving 7 bases between the germline ends. DNA for the CDR3: TGCGCCAGCAGCTTGGCGGGACCCTATGGCTACACCTTC. This translates into CASSLAGPYGYTF.

This clonotype was recorded many times. This rearrangement joins TRBV11-2 to TRBJ1-1; 7 bases are a match to TRBD1. Trimming removed 5 bases from V and 3 bases from J; junction bases left unmatched: 9. The V gene's germline CDR1 is SGHAT and CDR2 FQNNGV. This CDR3 has 15 amino acids. The DNA of the CDR3 is TGTGCCAGCAGCCCACTGAAAGGGGGCGACACTGAAGCTTTCTTT. Its translation: CASSPLKGGDTEAFF. The full variable domain, with the rest looked up from reference TRBV11-2 and TRBJ1-1, is EAGVAQSPRYKIIEKRQSVAFWCNPISGHATLYWYQQILGQGPKLLIQFQNNGVVDDSQLPKDRFSAERLKGVDSTLKIQPAKLEDSAVYLCASSPLKGGDTEAFFGQGTRLTVV.

V gene TRBV11-1 combines with J gene TRBJ2-7, with no clear D. Germline CDR1 SGHAT, CDR2 FQDESV (reference sequence). Trimming shortened V by 5 bases and J by 1 base, and 15 bases separated the two germline ends. This CDR3 has 15 amino acids. The CDR3, as DNA: TGTGCCAGCAGCCCTGGAAGGGTAGAATCCTACGAGCAGTACTTC. Protein product: CASSPGRVESYEQYF.

In this sample, this clonotype turned up once. The rearrangement links TRBV19 to TRBJ1-1; a possible D gene is TRBD1 (5 bases). The CDR3 length is 14 residues. Trimming shortened V by 10 bases and J by 2 bases, and 17 bases separated the two germline ends. The germline CDR1 and CDR2 sequences are LNHDA and SQIVND (reference sequence). The CDR3 loop is CATQTGTANTEAFF. The CDR3 DNA reads TGTGCCACTCAGACCGGGACGGCCAACACTGAAGCTTTCTTT.

This clonotype was counted a few times. The chain employs TRBV28 and TRBJ2-3, with TRBD2 as a possible D gene (6 bases). The CDR3 sequence is 15 residues long. Germline CDR1 is MDHEN and CDR2 is SYDVKM. V lost 1 base to trimming and J lost 4 bases, with 12 bases between them. The CDR3 coding sequence is TGTGCCAGCAGTTTATACGGGAGTGCCGCAGATACGCAGTATTTT. Encoded protein: CASSLYGSAADTQYF.

The chain recombines TRBV6-1 with TRBJ2-7, with D possibly matching TRBD1 (6 bases). The length of the CDR3 is 13 residues. CDR1 is MNHNS, CDR2 SASEGT, per germline. V was clipped by 2 bases and J by 6 bases, with 11 bases between them. CDR3 in DNA: TGTGCCAGCAGTGAAATCTCAGGGGTCGAGCAGTACTTC. Encoded protein: CASSEISGVEQYF.

In its sample, this clonotype was seen many times. The rearrangement uses TRBV29-1 and TRBJ2-1; D unclear. Looked up from germline, CDR1 is SQVTM and CDR2 is ANQGSEA. V was trimmed by 2 bases and J by 4 bases, leaving 9 bases between them. CDR3 length: 13 amino acids. Here the CDR3 DNA reads TGCAGCGTTGAATGGCGGACGTACAATGAGCAGTTCTTC. Protein: CSVEWRTYNEQFF.

The chain uses TRBV10-3 and TRBJ2-3; D is ambiguous. CDR1 is ENHRY and CDR2 is SYGVKD in the germline V gene. This CDR3 has 13 amino acids. V lost 2 bases, J lost 6 bases, and 9 bases lay in between. The CDR3 DNA reads as TGTGCCATCAGTGAGAGCGCCATCGATACGCAGTATTTT. It specifies CAISESAIDTQYF.

The chain combines TRBV12-3 or TRBV12-4 with TRBJ2-1, with D possibly being TRBD1 (5 bases). Deletions cut 0 bases from V and 5 bases from J, with 8 bases between. This CDR3 is 14 amino acids long. The CDR3 here is CASSLAGQHNEQFF. The CDR3 DNA reads as TGTGCCAGCAGTTTAGCGGGGCAGCACAATGAGCAGTTCTTC.

This clonotype was counted only a few times. The V and J genes are TRBV12-3 or TRBV12-4 and TRBJ1-1; D ambiguous. The CDR3 consists of 13 residues. Trimming removed 10 bases at V and 4 bases at J, with 16 bases between. CDR3 in DNA: TGTGCCACCCAGTTGTGGGGTGGCACTGAAGCTTTCTTT. Its translation is CATQLWGGTEAFF.

This clonotype has only a few counts. The V call is TRBV11-3, the J call TRBJ2-5; D is perhaps TRBD1 (5 bases). Germline V gene data show CDR1 as SGHNT and CDR2 as YENEEA. With 8 bases removed from V and 1 base from J, the gap between germline ends came to 8 bases. This CDR3 has 12 amino acids. The CDR3 coding sequence is TGTGCCAGCCGGACACCCCAAGAGACCCAGTACTTC. This translates into CASRTPQETQYF. The whole variable domain, filled in from reference TRBV11-3 and TRBJ2-5, reads EAGVVQSPRYKIIEKKQPVAFWCNPISGHNTLYWYLQNLGQGPELLIRYENEEAVDDSQLPKDRFSAERLKGVDSTLKIQPAELGDSAVYLCASRTPQETQYFGPGTRLLVL.

This clonotype was seen a few times. The chain employs TRBV20-1 and TRBJ2-6; D perhaps matches TRBD1 (5 bases). Per the germline V gene, CDR1 is DFQATT and CDR2 is SNEGSKA (reference sequence). The V and J ends lost 1 base and 0 bases respectively, with 16 bases between them. The CDR3 covers 18 residues. The CDR3: CSARGWGTESSGANVLTF. The CDR3 DNA sequence: TGCAGTGCTAGAGGATGGGGCACCGAGAGCTCTGGGGCCAACGTCCTGACTTTC.

J is TRBJ2-3 and V is TRBV6-5; unclear D gene. CDR3 length: 16 amino acids. Germline V CDR1 and CDR2: MNHEY, SVGAGI. Trimming removed 0 bases from V and 3 bases from J, with 13 bases in between. Here the CDR3 DNA reads TGTGCCAGCAGTTACTCACCACACCGATTAACAGATACGCAGTATTTT. The encoded protein is CASSYSPHRLTDTQYF.

This clonotype was observed many times. The chain recombines TRBV18 with TRBJ1-6; the match to TRBD1 covers 7 bases. The trim removed 1 base at V and 5 bases at J, leaving 5 bases unmatched. There are 16 residues in the CDR3. Germline loops: CDR1 KGHSH, CDR2 LQKENI. CDR3 region: CASSPRTGTDNSPLHF. Here the CDR3 DNA reads TGTGCCAGCTCACCACGTACCGGGACAGATAATTCACCCCTCCACTTT.

The chain is built from TRBV28 and TRBJ1-1; D remains unclear. Germline V gives CDR1 MDHEN, CDR2 SYDVKM. The germline V and J ends were trimmed by 7 bases and 1 base, with 19 bases remaining between them. This CDR3 is 16 amino acids long. CDR3 sequence reads: CASTPSHPFTNTEAFF. The CDR3, as DNA: TGTGCCAGCACCCCCTCCCACCCCTTCACGAACACTGAAGCTTTCTTT.

This clonotype was detected many times. CDR3 sequence: CASSYPGTGGFYEQYF. The CDR3 coding sequence is TGTGCCAGCAGTTACCCCGGGACAGGGGGCTTCTACGAGCAGTACTTC. The V and J genes are TRBV6-5 and TRBJ2-7; TRBD1 aligns across 12 bases. The germline gives CDR1 MNHEY, CDR2 SVGAGI. V shed 2 bases, J shed 3 bases, and the junction held 5 bases outside the gene matches. The CDR3 is 16 amino acids.

V usage is TRBV29-1 and J usage is TRBJ2-7; 7 bases map to TRBD1. The germline gives CDR1 SQVTM, CDR2 ANQGSEA. This CDR3 has 14 amino acids. After removal of 4 bases from V and 1 base from J, the junction contained 7 bases not matched to a gene. The CDR3 DNA sequence: TGCAGCGTTGTAAGGGGGCCGCCTTCCTACGAGCAGTACTTC. Translating it yields CSVVRGPPSYEQYF.

This clonotype was found a few times. This chain uses TRBV7-2 with TRBJ2-1; 13 nucleotides line up with TRBD2. The CDR3 covers 15 residues. After removal of 6 bases from V and 7 bases from J, the junction contained 6 bases not matched to a gene. Germline CDR1 reads SGHTA; CDR2 reads FQGNSA. CDR3 nucleotides: TGTGCCAGCAGATTCCCGGGACTAGCGGGGAATGAGCAGTTCTTC. As protein: CASRFPGLAGNEQFF.

As for this clonotype: This may stem from a read error, because a much larger clone lies one nucleotide away. The J gene is TRBJ1-1, the V gene TRBV29-1, with D tentatively TRBD1 (5 bases). This CDR3 region has 15 residues. Germline assignment: CDR1 SQVTM and CDR2 ANQGSEA. The CDR3 loop reads CSVAVSWGQNTEALF. Written as DNA, the CDR3 is TGCAGCGTTGCGGTGTCTTGGGGCCAGAACACTGAAGCTCTCTTT.